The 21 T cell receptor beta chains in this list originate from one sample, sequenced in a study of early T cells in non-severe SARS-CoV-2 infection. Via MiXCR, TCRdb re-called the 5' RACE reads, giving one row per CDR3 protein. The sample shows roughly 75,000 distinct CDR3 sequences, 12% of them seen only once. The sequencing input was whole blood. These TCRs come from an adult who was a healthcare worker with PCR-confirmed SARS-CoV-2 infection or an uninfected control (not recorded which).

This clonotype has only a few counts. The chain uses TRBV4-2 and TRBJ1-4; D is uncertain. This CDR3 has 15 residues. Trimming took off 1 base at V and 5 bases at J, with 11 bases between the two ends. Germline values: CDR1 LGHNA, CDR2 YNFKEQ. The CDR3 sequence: CASSQGQVPNEKLFF. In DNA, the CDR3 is TGTGCCAGCAGCCAAGGGCAGGTGCCGAATGAAAAACTGTTTTTT.

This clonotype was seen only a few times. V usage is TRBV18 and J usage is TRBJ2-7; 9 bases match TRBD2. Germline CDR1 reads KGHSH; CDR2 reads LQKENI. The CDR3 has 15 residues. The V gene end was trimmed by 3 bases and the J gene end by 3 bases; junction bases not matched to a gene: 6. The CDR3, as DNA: TGTGCCAGCTCACCCGGGACTAGCACCTTCTACGAGCAGTACTTC. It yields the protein CASSPGTSTFYEQYF.

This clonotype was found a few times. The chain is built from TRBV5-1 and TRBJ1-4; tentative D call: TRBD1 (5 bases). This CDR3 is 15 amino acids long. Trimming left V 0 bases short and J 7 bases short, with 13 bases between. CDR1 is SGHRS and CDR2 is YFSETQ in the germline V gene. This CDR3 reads CASSLVVGASEKLFF. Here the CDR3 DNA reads TGCGCCAGCAGCTTGGTAGTAGGGGCGTCTGAAAAACTGTTTTTT.

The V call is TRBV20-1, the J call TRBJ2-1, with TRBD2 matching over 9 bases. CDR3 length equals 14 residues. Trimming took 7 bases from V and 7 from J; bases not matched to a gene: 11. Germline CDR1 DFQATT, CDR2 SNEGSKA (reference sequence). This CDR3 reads CSVRPASGTNEQFF. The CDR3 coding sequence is TGCAGTGTCAGACCGGCTAGCGGGACGAATGAGCAGTTCTTC.

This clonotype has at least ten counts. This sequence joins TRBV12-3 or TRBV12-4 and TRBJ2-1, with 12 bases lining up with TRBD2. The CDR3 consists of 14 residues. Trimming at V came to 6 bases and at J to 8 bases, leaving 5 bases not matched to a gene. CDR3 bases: TGTGCCAGCAGCCGTCTAGCGGGAGGGGATGAGCAGTTCTTC. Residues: CASSRLAGGDEQFF.

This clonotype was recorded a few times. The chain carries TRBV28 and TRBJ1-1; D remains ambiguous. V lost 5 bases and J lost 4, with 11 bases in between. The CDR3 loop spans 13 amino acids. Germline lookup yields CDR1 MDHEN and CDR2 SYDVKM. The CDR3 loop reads CASSLARVTEAFF. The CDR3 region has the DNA TGTGCCAGCAGTCTGGCGAGGGTCACTGAAGCTTTCTTT.

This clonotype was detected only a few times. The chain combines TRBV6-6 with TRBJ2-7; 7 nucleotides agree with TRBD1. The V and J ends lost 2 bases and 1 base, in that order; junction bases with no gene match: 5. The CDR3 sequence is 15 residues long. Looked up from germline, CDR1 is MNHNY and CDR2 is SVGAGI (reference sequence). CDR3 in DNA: TGTGCCAGCAGTTACGAAGGGGGCGCTTCCTACGAGCAGTACTTC. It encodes CASSYEGGASYEQYF.

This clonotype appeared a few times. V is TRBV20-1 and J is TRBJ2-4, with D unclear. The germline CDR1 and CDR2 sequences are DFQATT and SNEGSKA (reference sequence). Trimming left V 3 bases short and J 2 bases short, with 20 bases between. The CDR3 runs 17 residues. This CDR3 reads CSARALGTLGTKNIQYF. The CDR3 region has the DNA TGCAGTGCTAGGGCCCTGGGTACGCTGGGGACCAAAAACATTCAGTACTTC.

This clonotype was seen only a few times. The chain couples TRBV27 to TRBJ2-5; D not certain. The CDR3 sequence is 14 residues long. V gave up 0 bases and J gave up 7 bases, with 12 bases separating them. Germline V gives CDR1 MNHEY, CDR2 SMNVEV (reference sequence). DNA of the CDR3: TGTGCCAGCAGTTTATCCATCGGTGATGGGACCCAGTACTTC. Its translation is CASSLSIGDGTQYF.

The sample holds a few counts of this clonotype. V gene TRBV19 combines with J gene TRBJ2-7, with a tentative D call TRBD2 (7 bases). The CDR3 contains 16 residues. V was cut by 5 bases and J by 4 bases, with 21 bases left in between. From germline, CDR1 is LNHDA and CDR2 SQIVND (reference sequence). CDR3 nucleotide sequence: TGTGCCAGTAGTCCAAGGGGGTCTAGCGGAATTTACGAGCAGTACTTC. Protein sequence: CASSPRGSSGIYEQYF.

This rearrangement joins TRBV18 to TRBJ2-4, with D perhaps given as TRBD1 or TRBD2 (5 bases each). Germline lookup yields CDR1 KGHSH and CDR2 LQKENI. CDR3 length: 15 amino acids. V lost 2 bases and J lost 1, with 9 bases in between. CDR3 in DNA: TGTGCCAGCTCACCAGGGGGTGGGGCCAAAAACATTCAGTACTTC. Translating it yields CASSPGGGAKNIQYF. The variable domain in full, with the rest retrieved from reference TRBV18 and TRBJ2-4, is NAGVMQNPRHLVRRRGQEARLRCSPMKGHSHVYWYRQLPEEGLKFMVYLQKENIIDESGMPKERFSAEFPKEGPSILRIQQVVRGDSAAYFCASSPGGGAKNIQYFGAGTRLSVL.

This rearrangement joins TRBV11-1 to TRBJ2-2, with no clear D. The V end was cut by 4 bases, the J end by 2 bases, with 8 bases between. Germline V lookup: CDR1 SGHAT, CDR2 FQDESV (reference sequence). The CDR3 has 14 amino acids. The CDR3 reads CASSWAGNTGELFF. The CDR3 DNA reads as TGTGCCAGCAGCTGGGCAGGAAACACCGGGGAGCTGTTTTTT. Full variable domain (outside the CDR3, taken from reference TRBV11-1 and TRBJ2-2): EAEVAQSPRYKITEKSQAVAFWCDPISGHATLYWYRQILGQGPELLVQFQDESVVDDSQLPKDRFSAERLKGVDSTLKIQPAELGDSAMYLCASSWAGNTGELFFGEGSRLTVL.

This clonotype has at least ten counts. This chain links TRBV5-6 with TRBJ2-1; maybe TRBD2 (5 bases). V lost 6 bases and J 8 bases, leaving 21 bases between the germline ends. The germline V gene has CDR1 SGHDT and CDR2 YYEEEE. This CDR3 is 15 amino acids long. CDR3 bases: TGTGCCAGCATCTTAGGAGGTACCGCTAGGGATGAGCAGTTCTTC. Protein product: CASILGGTARDEQFF.

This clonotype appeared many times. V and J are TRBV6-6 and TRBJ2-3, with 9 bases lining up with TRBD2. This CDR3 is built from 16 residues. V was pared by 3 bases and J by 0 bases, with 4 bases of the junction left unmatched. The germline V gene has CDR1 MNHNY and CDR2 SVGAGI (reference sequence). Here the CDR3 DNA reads TGTGCCAGCAGTTATAGTCTAGCGGGGAGCACAGATACGCAGTATTTT. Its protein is CASSYSLAGSTDTQYF.

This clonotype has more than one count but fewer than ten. The CDR3 loop reads CSAGTNTEAFF. The DNA of the CDR3 is TGCAGTGCTGGGACGAACACTGAAGCTTTCTTT. V is TRBV20-1 and J is TRBJ1-1, with D tentatively TRBD1 (5 bases). From germline, CDR1 is DFQATT and CDR2 SNEGSKA (reference sequence). This CDR3 has 11 residues. V shed 5 bases and J shed 1 base, with 5 bases lying between them.

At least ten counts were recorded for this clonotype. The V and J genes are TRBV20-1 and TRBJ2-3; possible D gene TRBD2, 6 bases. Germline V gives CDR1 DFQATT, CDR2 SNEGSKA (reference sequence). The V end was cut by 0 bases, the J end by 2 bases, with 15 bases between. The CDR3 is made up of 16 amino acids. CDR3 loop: CSARDPGSGSTDTQYF. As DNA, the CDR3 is TGCAGTGCTAGAGATCCAGGTAGCGGTTCCACAGATACGCAGTATTTT.

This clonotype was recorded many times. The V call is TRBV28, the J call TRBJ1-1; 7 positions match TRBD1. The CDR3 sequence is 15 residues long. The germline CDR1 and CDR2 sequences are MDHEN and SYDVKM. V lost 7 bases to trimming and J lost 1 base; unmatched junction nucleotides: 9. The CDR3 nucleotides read TGTGCCAGCACCCTCCCAGGGGGGGCGAACACTGAAGCTTTCTTT. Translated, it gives CASTLPGGANTEAFF.

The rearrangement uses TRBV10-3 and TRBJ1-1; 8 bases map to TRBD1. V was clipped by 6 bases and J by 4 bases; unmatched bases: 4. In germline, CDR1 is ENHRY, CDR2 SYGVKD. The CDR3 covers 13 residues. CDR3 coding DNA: TGTGCCATCAGGGGAACAGGGGGCACTGAAGCTTTCTTT. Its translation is CAIRGTGGTEAFF.

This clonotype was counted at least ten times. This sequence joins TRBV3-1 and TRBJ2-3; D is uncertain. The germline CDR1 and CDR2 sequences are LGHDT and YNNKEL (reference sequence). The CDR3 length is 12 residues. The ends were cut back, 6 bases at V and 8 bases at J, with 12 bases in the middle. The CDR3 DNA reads TGTGCCAGCAGAGAGGAGTCAGGTACGCAGTATTTT. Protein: CASREESGTQYF.

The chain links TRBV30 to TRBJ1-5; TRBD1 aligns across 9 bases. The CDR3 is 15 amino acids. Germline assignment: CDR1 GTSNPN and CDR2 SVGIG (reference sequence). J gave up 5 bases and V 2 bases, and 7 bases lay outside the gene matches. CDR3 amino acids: CAWSSSDRGDQPQHF. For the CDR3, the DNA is TGTGCCTGGAGTAGTTCGGACAGGGGAGATCAGCCCCAGCATTTT.

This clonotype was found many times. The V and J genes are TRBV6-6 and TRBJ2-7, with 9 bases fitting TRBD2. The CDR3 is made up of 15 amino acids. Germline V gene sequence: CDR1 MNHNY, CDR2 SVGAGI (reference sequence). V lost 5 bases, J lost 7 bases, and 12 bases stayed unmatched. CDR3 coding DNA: TGTGCCAGCAGTACCCCAGGTAGCGGGAGAGAGGAGCAGTACTTC. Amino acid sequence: CASSTPGSGREEQYF.